This T cell receptor (beta chain) was recorded in a study of blood T cell repertoires in COVID-19. At the level of the study: Samples taken during acute and convalescent COVID-19 were collected in the United States, Italy and Spain. From T cells, B-cell-depleted T cells, or PBMCs came the material, which was cDNA or gDNA.

Germline loops: CDR1 MNHEY, CDR2 SVGEGT. Trimming removed 4 bases from V and 7 bases from J; junction bases left unmatched: 12. The CDR3 spans 17 residues. This clone occurred once. Original methodology: Scientists estimated how many nucleated cells there were by amplifying reference gene primers. Sequenced by immunoSEQ multiplex PCR; TCRdb stores in-frame clones only, minus some. The V and J calls and the clone size are those of that table, but D and trimming were determined from the DNA. This sample has some 260,000 clones; about 73% occur once, and the top ten carry about 3%. This receptor was identified in a woman older than 75 with acute or convalescent COVID-19. This sequence joins TRBV6-2 or TRBV6-3 and TRBJ1-6; 8 nucleotides line up with TRBD1. Sequencing was performed on peripheral blood. The CDR3 DNA sequence: TGTGCCAGCAGTTTCTCCGACAGGGGTGTTCGCAATTCACCCCTCCACTTT. Its translation: CASSFSDRGVRNSPLHF.